These 9 T cell receptor beta chains were all obtained from the same sample, sequenced in a study of blood T cell repertoires in COVID-19. Here immunoSEQ multiplex PCR was the method, and the copy in TCRdb shows in-frame clones only, minus some. The sample has over 100,000 clones, about four fifths seen once. Sequencing was carried out using peripheral blood. The receptors derive from a woman in her sixties with active or convalescent COVID-19.

This clone has only one observation. The CDR3 coding sequence is TGTGCCAGCAGTCCCATGACAGAGTTGGTGAAAAAACTGTTTTTT. It is translated as CASSPMTELVKKLFF. The chain combines TRBV28 with TRBJ1-4; TRBD1 is a possible D gene (5 bases). The CDR3 is 15 residues long. Trimming pared 5 bases from V and 9 bases from J, leaving 19 bases between. CDR1 and CDR2 from the germline V gene are MDHEN and SYDVKM.

This clone was counted a few times. The V gene is TRBV5-1, the J gene TRBJ2-3, with 13 nucleotides matching TRBD2. The length of the CDR3 is 18 residues. Trimming took 0 bases from V and 3 from J; bases not matched to a gene: 7. CDR1 and CDR2 from the germline V gene are SGHRS and YFSETQ. CDR3 residues: CASSLGRTSGGATDTQYF. CDR3 nucleotide sequence: TGCGCCAGCAGCTTGGGGCGCACTAGCGGGGGGGCAACAGATACGCAGTATTTT.

The chain recombines TRBV10-3 with TRBJ1-2; 9 bases fit TRBD1. Per the germline V gene, CDR1 is ENHRY and CDR2 is SYGVKD. V gave up 3 bases and J gave up 6 bases; unmatched junction bases: 11. There are 16 residues in the CDR3. CDR3 residues: CAISDPRPRDRDGYTF. CDR3 DNA: TGTGCCATCAGTGATCCCCGACCTAGGGACAGGGATGGCTACACCTTC.

This clone was counted between two and nine times. For the CDR3, the DNA is TGTGCCAGCAGACCCCCGCCTTACAGGGGCTATGGCTACACCTTC. Its protein product is CASRPPPYRGYGYTF. This chain uses TRBV28 with TRBJ1-2, with 7 bases that match TRBD1. V was clipped by 6 bases and J by 4 bases; unmatched bases: 11. Germline-derived CDR1 and CDR2 are MDHEN and SYDVKM. CDR3 size: 15 residues.

The count of this clone is one. The chain employs TRBV19 and TRBJ2-5; D is uncertain. This CDR3 is 13 amino acids long. V was shortened by 3 bases and J by 2 bases, with 7 bases between the two germline ends. CDR1 and CDR2 from the germline V gene are LNHDA and SQIVND (reference sequence). The DNA of the CDR3 is TGTGCCAGTAGTATTGGCAGGCAAGAGACCCAGTACTTC. Translation: CASSIGRQETQYF.

The chain recombines TRBV7-2 with TRBJ1-1; D is undetermined. The V and J ends lost 1 base and 6 bases respectively, with 12 bases between them. The CDR3 totals 14 residues. Germline CDR1 SGHTA, CDR2 FQGNSA. The CDR3 sequence: CASSLVGLFPEAFF. In DNA form, the CDR3 reads TGTGCCAGCAGCTTAGTCGGTCTCTTTCCTGAAGCTTTCTTT.

This clone has a single count. This chain links TRBV6-5 with TRBJ1-2; a possible D gene is TRBD1 (6 bases). CDR1 is MNHEY and CDR2 is SVGAGI in the germline V gene. V was trimmed by 7 bases and J by 6 bases, leaving 21 bases between them. This CDR3 comprises 15 residues. CDR3 protein: CASNRWGREGDGYTF. For the CDR3, the DNA is TGTGCCAGCAACCGGTGGGGCAGGGAGGGGGATGGCTACACCTTC.

The gene calls are TRBV29-1 and TRBJ2-1, with TRBD2 identical over 10 bases. There are 17 residues in the CDR3. J gave up 0 bases and V 6 bases, and 11 bases lay outside the gene matches. From germline, CDR1 is SQVTM and CDR2 ANQGSEA. The CDR3 DNA sequence: TGCAGCGTCACGGGACTAGCGATACCGAGCTCCTACAATGAGCAGTTCTTC. Residues: CSVTGLAIPSSYNEQFF.

This clone was observed a few times. This CDR3 is CASSFNSGLGGNTIYF. The CDR3 DNA follows: TGTGCCAGCAGTTTTAATTCAGGGTTGGGTGGAAACACCATATATTTT. The rearrangement joins TRBV28 to TRBJ1-3, with TRBD1 as a possible D gene (5 bases). V lost 3 bases and J 3 bases, leaving 15 bases between the germline ends. Germline CDR1 MDHEN, CDR2 SYDVKM. The CDR3 has 16 residues.